One sample yielded the 9 T cell receptor beta chains listed below, sequenced in a study of T cells in Graves' hyperthyroidism and ophthalmopathy. The CDR3 regions of TCR beta were amplified from RNA transcripts. Carried out on the TCR CDR3, a first-round RT-PCR used the HTBI primer set. In TCRdb, the multiplex PCR reads were re-called with MiXCR into one record per CDR3 protein. The sample shows roughly 710,000 distinct CDR3 sequences, over 35% of them seen only once. Sequenced material: blood. The receptor set was obtained from a woman aged 40 to 50 with Graves' hyperthyroidism.

This clonotype was counted many times. V is TRBV12-3 or TRBV12-4 and J is TRBJ1-1, with unresolved D. V was pared by 3 bases and J by 6 bases, with 11 bases between. CDR3 length: 13 amino acids. The CDR3 bases are TGTGCCAGCAGTTTGAGGCATTCGGCTGAAGCTTTCTTT. As protein: CASSLRHSAEAFF.

This clonotype was detected many times. J is TRBJ1-2 and V is TRBV10-3, with D tentatively TRBD1 (6 bases). The CDR3 runs 15 residues. Trimming removed 0 bases at V and 4 bases at J, with 12 bases between. The germline V gene encodes CDR1 ENHRY and CDR2 SYGVKD. The CDR3 here is CAISESSGGLYGYTF. CDR3 in DNA: TGTGCCATCAGTGAGTCGTCTGGGGGCCTCTATGGCTACACCTTC.

The sample holds a few counts of this clonotype. The chain has TRBV11-3 and TRBJ2-5, with no clear D. Germline V gene sequence: CDR1 SGHNT, CDR2 YENEEA. Trimming cost V 5 bases and J 5 bases, with 15 bases left between them. This CDR3 contains 14 residues. This CDR3 is CASSLPGDGETQYF. The CDR3 nucleotides read TGTGCCAGCAGCCTCCCGGGCGACGGCGAGACCCAGTACTTC. Full variable domain (missing parts from reference TRBV11-3 and TRBJ2-5): EAGVVQSPRYKIIEKKQPVAFWCNPISGHNTLYWYLQNLGQGPELLIRYENEEAVDDSQLPKDRFSAERLKGVDSTLKIQPAELGDSAVYLCASSLPGDGETQYFGPGTRLLVL.

This clonotype was seen repeatedly, ten times or more. The CDR3 region has the DNA TGTGCCAGCAGCTTGATTTCGGGGGGCAACGAGCAGTACTTC. Translated, it gives CASSLISGGNEQYF. The chain has TRBV7-2 and TRBJ2-7, with D tentatively TRBD2 (7 bases). Trimming took 3 bases from V and 5 from J, leaving 14 bases between them. Germline V gives CDR1 SGHTA, CDR2 FQGNSA. The CDR3 contains 14 residues.

CDR3: CASSDSMGPMGTEAFF. The CDR3 DNA reads TGCGCCAGCAGTGATTCTATGGGACCCATGGGCACTGAAGCTTTCTTT. The V call is TRBV10-1, the J call TRBJ1-1, with D perhaps TRBD1 (5 bases). The CDR3 is 16 amino acids. Germline CDR1 WNHNN, CDR2 SYGVQD (reference sequence). Trimming removed 3 bases from V and 4 bases from J, with 18 bases in between.

In this sample, this clonotype turned up many times. This chain uses TRBV2 with TRBJ1-5; D uncertain. There are 14 residues in the CDR3. V was shortened by 4 bases and J by 0 bases, with 7 bases between the two germline ends. Germline values: CDR1 SNHLY, CDR2 FYNNEI. This CDR3 is CASSGSYSNQPQHF. The CDR3 DNA reads TGTGCCAGCAGTGGATCCTATAGCAATCAGCCCCAGCATTTT. Complete variable domain (other parts from reference TRBV2 and TRBJ1-5): EPEVTQTPSHQVTQMGQEVILRCVPISNHLYFYWYRQILGQKVEFLVSFYNNEISEKSEIFDDQFSVERPDGSNFTLKIRSTKLEDSAMYFCASSGSYSNQPQHFGDGTRLSIL.

This clonotype was seen a few times. The chain is built from TRBV20-1 and TRBJ1-5, with 7 bases that match TRBD1. V lost 7 bases and J lost 0; bases outside the gene matches: 15. The CDR3 contains 17 residues. Germline lookup yields CDR1 DFQATT and CDR2 SNEGSKA (reference sequence). The CDR3 nucleotides are TGCAGTGTTTACTCGGGACAGCATGCAGATAGCAATCAGCCCCAGCATTTT. Amino acids: CSVYSGQHADSNQPQHF.

V usage is TRBV12-3 or TRBV12-4 and J usage is TRBJ1-6; tentatively, D is TRBD1 (6 bases). V shed 8 bases and J shed 18 bases, with 17 bases lying between them. This CDR3 has 11 residues. The CDR3 protein is CASAITGSPHF. In DNA, the CDR3 is TGTGCCAGCGCCATCACAGGGTCCCCCCACTTT.

At least ten counts were recorded for this clonotype. The chain employs TRBV29-1 and TRBJ1-1; no definite D call. Germline V lookup: CDR1 SQVTM, CDR2 ANQGSEA. Trimming cost V 3 bases and J 1 base, with 15 bases left between them. The CDR3 consists of 15 residues. CDR3 loop: CSVEPSWQTNTEAFF. CDR3 sequence (DNA): TGCAGCGTTGAGCCTTCGTGGCAGACGAACACTGAAGCTTTCTTT. Using reference TRBV29-1 and TRBJ1-1 for the parts outside the CDR3, the full variable domain is SAVISQKPSRDICQRGTSLTIQCQVDSQVTMMFWYRQQPGQSLTLIATANQGSEATYESGFVIDKFPISRPNLTFSTLTVSNMSPEDSSIYLCSVEPSWQTNTEAFFGQGTRLTVV.